Sequencing of this TCR beta chain was carried out in a study of cytomegalovirus exposure and HLA in healthy donors (dated by TCRdb to the late 2010s). Concerning the study at large: According to an earlier analysis of a few hundred of the donors, some 180 million T cells yielded 120 million or so unique TCR beta sequences and less than 300 Gb of sequence data. Genome-wide SNP genotypes for about 65% of the roughly 670 donors were used in a later genetic analysis, which treated that subset as a discovery cohort. On average, around 200,000 unique TCR beta nucleotide sequences were sequenced per donor among some 430 genotyped donors of the cohort, with 15% to 20% of those sequences being non-productive. HLA typing covered class I and class II loci at four-digit resolution. To decide whether each TCR beta V gene segment behaved as functional or pseudogenic, an earlier analysis of fewer than 750 of the donors relied on high-throughput TCR beta sequencing. Of the roughly 430 genotyped donors, over 65% fell in the genetic ancestry cluster associated with self-reported Caucasian donors. A later analysis re-examined previously published TCR beta repertoires from about 670 donors and added high-resolution HLA genotyping to investigate patterns of TCR occurrence. Roughly 5 DR-DQ haplotypes were handled as single units for association and clustering, since linkage in the cohort was strong. All discovery cohort repertoires had been generated on a single sequencing platform. The study aimed to test whether cataloging public T cell receptors could reveal signatures of past pathogen exposure. The number of typed donors differed by locus: 629-630 for A, B, C, DRB1 and DQB1; approximately 520 for DQA1; 606 for DPA1; and roughly 490 for DPB1. About 320 gigabases of sequencing data and approximately 93 million unique TCR sequences were included in an early release covering about 700 HLA-typed donors. Rather than drawing on any new phenotypic data, the later analysis identified candidate immune exposures from TCR beta sequences and the way those sequences occurred across donors. To predict cytomegalovirus infection status, the study combined high-throughput TCR immunosequencing, statistical association of individual TCRs with disease status, and machine learning. Donor age, sex, ethnicity and CMV serostatus were collected together with the repertoire data. Besides the first cohort of 500 to 700 subjects, a separate validation cohort made up of over a hundred different subjects was used. Using immunosequencing, the study profiled T cell repertoires from approximately 700 subjects and related those repertoires to cytomegalovirus serostatus. What the study reported, not specific to this receptor: A further reported finding was that TCR beta sequences accurately predicted the HLA-A and HLA-B alleles for most subjects in the first cohort. A later analysis reported that several top co-occurrence clusters appeared linked to parvovirus B19, influenza, CMV and Epstein-Barr virus. Across donors, most TCR sequences were observed very rarely, whereas some public TCRs were present in many individuals. Some IMGT-functional V segments, including TRBV6-2 and TRBV6-3, could not be distinguished by the 87-base-pair reads and were therefore excluded. Cytomegalovirus status was reported to be diagnosed by the classifier with high specificity and sensitivity in both the original and validation cohorts. In the study, roughly 160 TCR beta chains were listed as associated with cytomegalovirus. Because HLA typing was missing for some donors at each locus, association tests included only the typed subset. In a later analysis, 16,951 TCR beta sequences were associated with specific HLA alleles at a false discovery rate of 0.05. In a later genetic analysis, fewer N-insertions in productive TCRs were reported among donors in an Asian-associated ancestry cluster than the approximately 710-donor mean. When HLA alleles, especially DR and DQ, strongly co-occurred, TCR associations were difficult to assign to individual alleles. In a later analysis, TCR association rates were found to vary across HLA loci, with the most associated TCRs seen for DRB1 alleles and the fewest for HLA-C alleles. Three of the identified cytomegalovirus-associated TCR beta chains were confirmed in vitro to be specific for cytomegalovirus antigens. Immune exposure information for the cohort was limited to CMV serostatus. Because counts were too low, roughly 17 rarely observed V segments, including chromosome 9 orphons, were left out of the earlier analysis of several hundred of the donors. A group of highly shared sequence variants was considered likely to be a technical artifact of the sequencing pipeline. Presence/absence analyses assumed roughly uniform sequencing depth across donors, an assumption that may not hold. An association between a missense DCLRE1C variant and V-gene and J-gene trimming of TCR beta chains was found in a later genetic analysis and replicated in an independent cohort. A later analysis found that HLA-associated TCR beta chains were more clonally expanded and had lower generation probabilities than equally common non-associated chains. Most CMV-associated TCR beta chains appeared to be HLA-restricted in a later analysis, and the HLA associations seemed to be driven largely by CMV exposure. In an earlier analysis of some 550 of the donors, most TCR beta V segments were observed in productive rearrangements about 87% or about 30% of the time, broadly matching IMGT annotations. Linkage disequilibrium might explain the correlated functional status among segregating V segments, but an unknown experimental factor could not be ruled out. In this cohort, only TCR beta chains were sequenced, and detectable features were limited by the absence of alpha or paired-chain data. It was suggested by the authors that the approach could potentially be generalized to other disease states and immunological phenotypes.

The cohort consisted of 666 healthy bone marrow donors. At the time of sampling, all cohort members were nominally healthy, though unrecorded immune exposures were likely present. The donor tested CMV seronegative and was one of the 352 seronegative cohort members. Every donor gave a peripheral blood sample, and the peripheral blood mononuclear cells from that sample were used for TCR beta sequencing. Genomic DNA was extracted from the blood cell samples with the Qiagen DNeasy Blood Extraction Kit. The CDR1 and CDR2 encoded by the germline V gene are SGHRS and YFSETQ. Ends trimmed: V by 4 bases, J by 12 bases; bases unmatched to a gene: 9. The CDR3 holds 14 amino acids from the cysteine to the phenylalanine. The sequence is cut down to CDR3 DNA, 42 bases in frame from base 1. The protocol used for the library was the immunoSEQ multiplex PCR assay. For the multiplex PCR, a mixture combining 60 forward primers for TCR Vbeta segments and 13 reverse primers for TCR Jbeta segments was used. Amplification of the CDR3 region of rearranged TCR beta genes was performed with a multiplex PCR assay on genomic DNA. On the Illumina HiSeq System, the amplified TCR beta libraries were sequenced as 87-base-pair reads. Under the source paper's analysis protocol: Across the 700 or so repertoires, a later analysis counted tens of millions of unique TCR beta chains, roughly 11 million of which were shared by at least two donors. Raw reads were error-corrected and collapsed into unique sequences by a nearest-neighbor algorithm in which closely related sequences were merged to remove PCR and sequencing errors. V, D and J gene segments were assigned by aligning CDR3 sequences to IMGT reference sequences. For a sequence to be retained, a match of at least six nucleotides to both a V gene segment and a J gene segment was required. Rearrangements were called productive when the CDR3 lacked stop codons and stayed in frame with V and J; all others were non-productive. Following IMGT convention, CDR3 was defined as the stretch from the second conserved V-encoded cysteine to the conserved J-encoded phenylalanine. The earlier analysis of fewer than 750 of the donors excluded sequences that lacked an unambiguous match to a single V gene segment. An earlier analysis of under 750 of the donors called V segments functional above 56.7% productive rearrangements and segregating when the between-donor standard deviation exceeded 5%. To diagnose cytomegalovirus status from the catalog of TCR beta chain sequences, a statistical classification framework was built. In a later analysis, V and J genes were assigned by comparing TCR nucleotide sequences against IMGT/GENE-DB human TR gene sequences. Using the TCRdist pipeline, a later analysis assigned CDR3 sequences along with most-parsimonious VDJ recombination scenarios. A later analysis defined each TCR beta chain by its CDR3 amino acid sequence plus V-gene family, and excluded reads lacking a unique V-gene family. To address suspected cross-contamination and a sequencing artifact, a later analysis removed a few hundred highly shared, low-generation-probability nucleotide sequences. In a later analysis, a clonal expansion index for each public chain was calculated from normalized within-repertoire ranks of inferred template counts. In a later analysis, generation probabilities were computed with a VDJ recombination model fitted to out-of-frame rearrangements, and the resulting probabilities were checked against IGoR. In a later analysis, TCR-TCR, TCR-HLA and TCR-CMV co-occurrence was scored with hypergeometric tests, and a repertoire-size bias correction was applied to TCR pairs. A later analysis estimated false discovery rates by permuting HLA or CMV assignments 20 times. In a later analysis, co-occurring TCRs were grouped using DBSCAN, and TCRdist sequence similarity was added for clustering within HLA-allele-positive subsets. Repertoires with fewer than 30,000 or more than 120,000 public chains were left out of co-occurrence clustering, as were five repertoires with anomalous nucleotide sharing. Not all clones reach the TCRdb copy of this immuneACCESS table, which keeps in-frame sequences only. Checked studies attribute under half of the gap to unresolved V genes and leave the rest unexplained. V, J and clone size were drawn from that table, and D and trimming were deduced from the DNA. This sample lists roughly 150,000 clones; roughly three quarters were detected once. The ten most abundant clones make up over 2% of the sample.

This clone was found once. Its specific antigen is unknown. Base qualities are not at hand, and no much larger clone is one base apart. The receptor was derived from a man aged 25-45 years in good health and CMV-seronegative. The V and J genes are TRBV5-1 and TRBJ2-1; the junction holds 11 bases that match TRBD2. Input material: PBMCs. CDR3 reads: CASSGMSSGRGQFF. The DNA reads as follows: TGCGCCAGCAGCGGAATGAGTAGCGGGAGGGGGCAGTTCTTC.